The sequence of this T cell receptor beta chain was determined in a study of shared clonotypes between healthy human individuals. Study overall: The donors, a couple of women and a few men, were aged 18 to 49.

As concerns this clone: Its antigen is still unknown.

Study-level results: A handful of donors shared roughly 5% of their naive CD4 clonotypes. Rarefaction showed that sequencing of sorted subsets was incomplete (despite large depth).

CD4+ cells were split into CD45RA+ naive and CD45RA-negative memory subsets. Germline CDR1 LNHDA, CDR2 SQIVND (reference sequence). This CDR3 is 14 amino acids long. Trimming at V came to 6 bases and at J to 5 bases, leaving 4 bases not matched to a gene. TCRdb's copy holds only in-frame clones and misses some; the assay was immunoSEQ multiplex PCR. The table records about 2.4 million clones, over 85% of them present only once. The TCR comes from a man younger than 35 in good health. Some clones in this sample may be carry-over from other donors' samples. Material: naive CD4+ T cells from PBMCs. Subset described: CD45RA+ positively selected. This rearrangement joins TRBV19 to TRBJ2-7; TRBD2 aligns across 13 bases. The CDR3 coding sequence is TGTGCCAGTAGCCCGGGACTAGCGGGGAACGAGCAGTACTTC. This sequence encodes CASSPGLAGNEQYF.